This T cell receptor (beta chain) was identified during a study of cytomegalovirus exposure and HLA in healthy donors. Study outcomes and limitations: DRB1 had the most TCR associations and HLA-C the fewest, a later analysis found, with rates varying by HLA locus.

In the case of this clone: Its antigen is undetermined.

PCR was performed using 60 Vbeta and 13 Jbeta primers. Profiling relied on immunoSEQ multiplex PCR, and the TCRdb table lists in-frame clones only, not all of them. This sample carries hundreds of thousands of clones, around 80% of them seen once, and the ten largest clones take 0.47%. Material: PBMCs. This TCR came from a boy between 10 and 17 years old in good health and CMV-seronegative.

The CDR3 DNA reads as TGCGCCAGCAGCCGAACCGGGACTAGGCTCTACGAGCAGTACTTC. Amino acid sequence: CASSRTGTRLYEQYF. The V and J genes are TRBV5-1 and TRBJ2-7, with 8 bases fitting TRBD2. Germline values: CDR1 SGHRS, CDR2 YFSETQ. Losses at the gene ends were 4 bases for V and 3 bases for J; bases not matched to a gene: 9. The CDR3 runs 15 residues.